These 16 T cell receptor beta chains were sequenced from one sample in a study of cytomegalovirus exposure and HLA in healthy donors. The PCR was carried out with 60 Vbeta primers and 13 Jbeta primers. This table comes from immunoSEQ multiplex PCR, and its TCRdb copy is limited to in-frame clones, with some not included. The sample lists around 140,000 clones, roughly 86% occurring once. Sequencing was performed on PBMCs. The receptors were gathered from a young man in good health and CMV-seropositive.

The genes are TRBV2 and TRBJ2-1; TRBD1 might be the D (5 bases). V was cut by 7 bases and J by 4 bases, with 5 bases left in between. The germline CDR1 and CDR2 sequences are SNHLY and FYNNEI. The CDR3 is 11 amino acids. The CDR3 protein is CASTGYNEQFF. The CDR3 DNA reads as TGTGCCAGCACAGGGTACAATGAGCAGTTCTTC.

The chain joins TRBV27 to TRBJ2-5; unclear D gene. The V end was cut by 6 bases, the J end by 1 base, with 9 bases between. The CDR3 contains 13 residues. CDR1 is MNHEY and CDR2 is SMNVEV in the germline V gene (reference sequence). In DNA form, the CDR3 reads TGTGCCAGCAGGGGCTCAACCCAAGAGACCCAGTACTTC. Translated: CASRGSTQETQYF.

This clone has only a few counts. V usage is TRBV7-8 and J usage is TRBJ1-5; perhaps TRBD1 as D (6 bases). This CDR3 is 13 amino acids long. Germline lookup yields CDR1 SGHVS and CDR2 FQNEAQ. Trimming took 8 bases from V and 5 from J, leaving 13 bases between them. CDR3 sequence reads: CASAEGGHQPQHF. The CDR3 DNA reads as TGTGCCAGCGCTGAGGGGGGGCATCAGCCCCAGCATTTT. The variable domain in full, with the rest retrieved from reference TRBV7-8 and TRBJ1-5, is GAGVSQSPRYKVAKRGQDVALRCDPISGHVSLFWYQQALGQGPEFLTYFQNEAQLDKSGLPSDRFFAERPEGSVSTLKIQRTQQEDSAVYLCASAEGGHQPQHFGDGTRLSIL.

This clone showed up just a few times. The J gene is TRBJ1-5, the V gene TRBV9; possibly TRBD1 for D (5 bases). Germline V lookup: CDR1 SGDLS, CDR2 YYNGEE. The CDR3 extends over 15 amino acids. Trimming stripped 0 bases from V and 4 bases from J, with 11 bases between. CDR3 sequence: CASSVGWGGNQPQHF. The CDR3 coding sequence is TGTGCCAGCAGCGTAGGATGGGGGGGAAATCAGCCCCAGCATTTT.

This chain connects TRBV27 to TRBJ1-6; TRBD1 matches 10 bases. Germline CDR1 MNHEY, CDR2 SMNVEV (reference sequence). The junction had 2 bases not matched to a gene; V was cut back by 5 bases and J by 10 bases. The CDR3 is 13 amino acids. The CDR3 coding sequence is TGTGCCAGCAGTCGACAGGGGGCGTCACCCCTCCACTTT. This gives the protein CASSRQGASPLHF.

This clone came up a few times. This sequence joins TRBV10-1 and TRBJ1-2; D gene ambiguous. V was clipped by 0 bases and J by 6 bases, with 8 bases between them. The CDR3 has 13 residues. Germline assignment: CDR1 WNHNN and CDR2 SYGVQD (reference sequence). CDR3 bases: TGCGCCAGCAGTGAGTCGGCTACTAATGGCTACACCTTC. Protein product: CASSESATNGYTF.

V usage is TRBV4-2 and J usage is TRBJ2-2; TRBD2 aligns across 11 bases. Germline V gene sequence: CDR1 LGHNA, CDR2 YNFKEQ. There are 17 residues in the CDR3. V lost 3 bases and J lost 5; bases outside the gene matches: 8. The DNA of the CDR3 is TGTGCCAGCAGCCAGGCGACTAGCGGGAAGGCAACCGGGGAGCTGTTTTTT. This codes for CASSQATSGKATGELFF.

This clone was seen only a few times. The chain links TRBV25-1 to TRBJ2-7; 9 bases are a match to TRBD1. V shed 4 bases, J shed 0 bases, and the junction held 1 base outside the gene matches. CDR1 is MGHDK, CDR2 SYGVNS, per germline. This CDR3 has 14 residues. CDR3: CASSGDRASYEQYF. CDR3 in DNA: TGTGCCAGCAGTGGGGACAGGGCCTCCTACGAGCAGTACTTC.

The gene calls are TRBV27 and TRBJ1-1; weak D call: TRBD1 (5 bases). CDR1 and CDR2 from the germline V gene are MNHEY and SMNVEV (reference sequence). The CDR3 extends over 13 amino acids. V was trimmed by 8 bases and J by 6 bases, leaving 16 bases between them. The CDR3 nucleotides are TGTGCCAGCGGAATCCAGGGAGGCGCTGAAGCTTTCTTT. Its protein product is CASGIQGGAEAFF.

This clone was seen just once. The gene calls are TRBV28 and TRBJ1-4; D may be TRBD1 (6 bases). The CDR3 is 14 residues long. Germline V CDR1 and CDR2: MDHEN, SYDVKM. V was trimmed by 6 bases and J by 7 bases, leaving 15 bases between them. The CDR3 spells CASRPQGDGEKLFF. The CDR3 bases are TGTGCCAGCAGACCACAGGGAGATGGTGAAAAACTGTTTTTT. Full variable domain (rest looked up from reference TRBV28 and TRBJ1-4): DVKVTQSSRYLVKRTGEKVFLECVQDMDHENMFWYRQDPGLGLRLIYFSYDVKMKEKGDIPEGYSVSREKKERFSLILESASTNQTSMYLCASRPQGDGEKLFFGSGTQLSVL.

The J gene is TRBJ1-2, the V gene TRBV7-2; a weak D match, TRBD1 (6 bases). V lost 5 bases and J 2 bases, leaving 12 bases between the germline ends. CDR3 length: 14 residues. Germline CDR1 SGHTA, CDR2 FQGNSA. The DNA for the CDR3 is TGTGCCAGCAGCCCCCAACAGGGCAACTATGGCTACACCTTC. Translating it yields CASSPQQGNYGYTF.

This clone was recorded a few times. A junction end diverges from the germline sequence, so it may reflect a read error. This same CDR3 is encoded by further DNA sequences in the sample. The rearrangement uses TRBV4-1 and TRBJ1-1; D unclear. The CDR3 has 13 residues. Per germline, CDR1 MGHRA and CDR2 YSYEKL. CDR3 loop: CASSQVGGTEAFF. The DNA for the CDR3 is TGTGCCAGCAGCCAAGTCGGAGGGACTGAAGCTTTCTTT.

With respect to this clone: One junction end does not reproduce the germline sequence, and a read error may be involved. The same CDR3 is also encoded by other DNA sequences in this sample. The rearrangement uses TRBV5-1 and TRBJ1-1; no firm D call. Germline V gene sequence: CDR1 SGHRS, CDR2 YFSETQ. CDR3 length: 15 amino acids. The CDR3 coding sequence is TGCGCCAGCAGCTTGGGAACCAGCGGGAACACCGAAGCTTTCTTT. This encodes CASSLGTSGNTEAFF.

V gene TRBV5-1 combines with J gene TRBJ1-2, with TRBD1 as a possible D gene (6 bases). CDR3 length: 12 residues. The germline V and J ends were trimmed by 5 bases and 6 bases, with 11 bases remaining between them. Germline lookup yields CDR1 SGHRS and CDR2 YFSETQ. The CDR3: CASRQGKDGYTF. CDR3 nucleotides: TGCGCCAGCAGGCAGGGGAAGGATGGCTACACCTTC. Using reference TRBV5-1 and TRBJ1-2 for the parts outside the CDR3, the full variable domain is KAGVTQTPRYLIKTRGQQVTLSCSPISGHRSVSWYQQTPGQGLQFLFEYFSETQRNKGNFPGRFSGRQFSNSRSEMNVSTLELGDSALYLCASRQGKDGYTFGSGTRLTVV.

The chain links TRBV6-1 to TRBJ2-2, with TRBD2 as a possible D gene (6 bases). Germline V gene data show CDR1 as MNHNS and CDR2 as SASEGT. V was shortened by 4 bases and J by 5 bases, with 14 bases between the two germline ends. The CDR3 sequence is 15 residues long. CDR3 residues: CASSGREGDTGELFF. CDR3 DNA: TGTGCCAGCAGTGGGCGGGAAGGAGATACCGGGGAGCTGTTTTTT.

CDR3 in amino acids: CASSIQGGTNEKLFF. DNA of the CDR3: TGTGCCAGTAGTATACAAGGAGGAACTAATGAAAAACTGTTTTTT. The genes are TRBV19 and TRBJ1-4; D is uncertain. Germline lookup yields CDR1 LNHDA and CDR2 SQIVND (reference sequence). V lost 2 bases, J lost 1 base, and 8 bases lay in between. CDR3 size: 15 residues.